This TCR beta chain appears in the sequencing data of a study of patients and donors after allogeneic stem cell transplantation. Germline assignment: CDR1 SGHDN and CDR2 FVKESK. Trimming removed 4 bases from V and 6 bases from J; junction bases left unmatched: 11. This CDR3 region has 16 residues. Each CDR3 protein is one row after TCRdb ran MiXCR on the RT-PCR reads. The repertoire holds tens of thousands of distinct CDR3 sequences, with about 48% as singletons. This receptor was taken from a human donor who was either an allogeneic HSCT recipient or a stem cell or donor lymphocyte infusion donor (not recorded which). It is not recorded whose cells these are; they may come from a transplant donor. The chain joins TRBV14 to TRBJ2-7, with 11 bases aligning to TRBD2. The sample taken for sequencing was blood, either unsorted or a sorted T cell fraction (not recorded which). The CDR3 sequence: CASSPKTPSGRPEQYF. The DNA of the CDR3 is TGTGCCAGCAGCCCCAAGACCCCTAGCGGGAGGCCCGAGCAGTACTTC.